Below are 29 T cell receptor beta chains sequenced from a single sample in a study of blood T cell repertoires in COVID-19. Clones were read by immunoSEQ multiplex PCR, and TCRdb kept only the in-frame ones, dropping some. This table has about 250,000 clones, 85% to 90% appearing once. Material for sequencing was PBMCs or T cells enriched from blood (not recorded which). The receptors come from a woman aged 18-29 years who had recovered from COVID-19.

The chain couples TRBV3-1 (or the pseudogene TRBV3-2) to TRBJ2-7; 9 nucleotides line up with TRBD1. Germline V gene lookup returns CDR1 LGHDT and CDR2 YNNKEL (reference sequence). V trimming: 4 bases; J trimming: 0 bases; junction bases outside the gene matches: 7. The CDR3 has 16 residues. CDR3 residues: CASSPIRTGASYEQYF. The CDR3 nucleotides are TGTGCCAGCAGCCCGATTAGGACAGGGGCCTCCTACGAGCAGTACTTC.

The chain uses TRBV3-1 (or the pseudogene TRBV3-2) and TRBJ2-7, with D perhaps matching TRBD1 (5 bases). The CDR3 is 14 residues long. Trimming pared 1 base from V and 1 base from J, leaving 8 bases between. Germline CDR1 reads LGHDT; CDR2 reads YNNKEL (reference sequence). In nucleotides, the CDR3 is TGTGCCAGCAGCCAAGTTAGGGGTTCCTACGAGCAGTACTTC. This sequence encodes CASSQVRGSYEQYF.

The chain uses TRBV5-1 and TRBJ2-1; weak D call: TRBD2 (6 bases). Trimming removed 4 bases at V and 4 bases at J, with 12 bases between. This CDR3 contains 14 residues. CDR1 SGHRS and CDR2 YFSETQ come from the germline V gene. The CDR3 region is CASSGLTVYNEQFF. CDR3 bases: TGCGCCAGCAGCGGACTAACGGTATACAATGAGCAGTTCTTC.

V is TRBV18 and J is TRBJ2-1, with TRBD1 as a possible D gene (5 bases). The V end lost 0 bases, the J end lost 0 bases, and 9 bases lay between the germline ends. The CDR3 covers 16 residues. CDR1 KGHSH and CDR2 LQKENI come from the germline V gene. The CDR3 region is CASSPPRVSSYNEQFF. In DNA form, the CDR3 reads TGTGCCAGCTCACCACCCAGGGTCAGCTCCTACAATGAGCAGTTCTTC.

The gene calls are TRBV5-1 and TRBJ1-3; 7 nucleotides match TRBD1. The CDR3 has 16 residues. Germline V gives CDR1 SGHRS, CDR2 YFSETQ. V trimming: 0 bases; J trimming: 0 bases; junction bases outside the gene matches: 3. In DNA form, the CDR3 reads TGCGCCAGCAGCTTGGAGGGGGCACCCTCTGGAAACACCATATATTTT. Protein sequence: CASSLEGAPSGNTIYF.

This clone showed up just once. In DNA form, the CDR3 reads TGTGCCAGTAGGATACAGGGGAGCTCCTACAATGAGCAGTTCTTC. Its translation is CASRIQGSSYNEQFF. The rearrangement joins TRBV19 to TRBJ2-1; TRBD1 matches at 7 bases. Per germline, CDR1 LNHDA and CDR2 SQIVND (reference sequence). The CDR3 contains 15 residues. V shed 6 bases, J shed 0 bases, and the junction held 5 bases outside the gene matches.

The chain couples TRBV29-1 to TRBJ2-7; no clear D gene. This CDR3 has 13 residues. Germline CDR1 and CDR2: SQVTM and ANQGSEA. V gave up 0 bases and J gave up 6 bases, with 12 bases separating them. The CDR3 DNA is TGCAGCGTTGAAGAGGGCCCAGGCAGCGAGCAGTACTTC. Translation gives CSVEEGPGSEQYF.

This clone occurred a few times. The V gene is TRBV27, the J gene TRBJ2-2; the match to TRBD1 covers 8 bases. The CDR3 is made up of 19 amino acids. Germline CDR1 is MNHEY and CDR2 is SMNVEV (reference sequence). With V trimmed by 5 bases and J by 7 bases, 21 bases remained unmatched. CDR3 protein: CASSPIFGAPGGSGGELFF. The CDR3 DNA follows: TGTGCCAGCAGTCCAATTTTTGGGGCTCCAGGGGGCTCGGGCGGGGAGCTGTTTTTT.

In this sample, this clone turned up once. This sequence joins TRBV10-2 and TRBJ2-7; perhaps TRBD1 as D (6 bases). The germline CDR1 and CDR2 sequences are WSHSY and SAAADI. The CDR3 is 12 amino acids. The V end lost 5 bases, the J end lost 7 bases, and 12 bases lay between the germline ends. The CDR3 reads CASSSGVEEQYF. CDR3 sequence (DNA): TGCGCCAGCAGTTCAGGGGTGGAGGAGCAGTACTTC.

The chain recombines TRBV3-1 (or the pseudogene TRBV3-2) with TRBJ2-3; D is undetermined. CDR3 size: 15 residues. Looked up from germline, CDR1 is LGHDT and CDR2 is YNNKEL (reference sequence). Trimming cost V 3 bases and J 2 bases, with 12 bases left between them. The CDR3 sequence: CASSQSLENTDTQYF. CDR3 coding DNA: TGTGCCAGCAGCCAGAGCCTAGAGAACACAGATACGCAGTATTTT.

CDR3 loop: CASSQEQGSQPQHF. CDR3 in DNA: TGTGCCAGCAGCCAAGAGCAGGGGAGTCAGCCCCAGCATTTT. J is TRBJ1-5 and V is TRBV3-1 (or the pseudogene TRBV3-2); possible D gene TRBD1, 6 bases. Germline CDR1 reads LGHDT; CDR2 reads YNNKEL (reference sequence). V lost 0 bases, J lost 6 bases, and 9 bases lay in between. The CDR3 has 14 amino acids.

With respect to this clone: This same CDR3 is encoded by further DNA sequences in the sample. V usage is TRBV11-2 and J usage is TRBJ2-3; D might be TRBD2 (6 bases). Deletions cut 2 bases from V and 1 base from J, with 10 bases between. Germline V lookup: CDR1 SGHAT, CDR2 FQNNGV. The CDR3 is made up of 15 amino acids. This CDR3 reads CASSLRGGGTDTQYF. CDR3 sequence (DNA): TGTGCCAGCAGCTTAAGGGGCGGGGGCACAGATACGCAGTATTTT. Using reference TRBV11-2 and TRBJ2-3 for the parts outside the CDR3, the full variable domain is EAGVAQSPRYKIIEKRQSVAFWCNPISGHATLYWYQQILGQGPKLLIQFQNNGVVDDSQLPKDRFSAERLKGVDSTLKIQPAKLEDSAVYLCASSLRGGGTDTQYFGPGTRLTVL.

This clone was seen a few times. The V gene is TRBV13, the J gene TRBJ1-1, with D possibly TRBD1 on 6 matching bases. V lost 5 bases, J lost 0 bases, and 13 bases lay in between. The CDR3 is made up of 15 amino acids. The germline CDR1 and CDR2 sequences are PRHDT and FYEKMQ (reference sequence). The CDR3 DNA follows: TGTGCCAGCAGCCTACAAACAGGGCTGAACACTGAAGCTTTCTTT. It encodes CASSLQTGLNTEAFF.

The chain carries TRBV18 and TRBJ1-6; maybe TRBD1 (6 bases). Germline V gene sequence: CDR1 KGHSH, CDR2 LQKENI. The CDR3 loop spans 16 amino acids. V lost 2 bases, J lost 6 bases, and 14 bases lay in between. CDR3 coding DNA: TGTGCCAGCTCACCAGCGCCAGGGGATCCTAATTCACCCCTCCACTTT. It codes for CASSPAPGDPNSPLHF.

The chain is built from TRBV6-5 and TRBJ1-2; D unresolved. Trimming removed 2 bases at V and 8 bases at J, with 9 bases between. Germline V gene data show CDR1 as MNHEY and CDR2 as SVGAGI. This CDR3 is built from 12 residues. CDR3 DNA sequence: TGTGCCAGCAGTTACAAGGGAGAGGGCTACACCTTC. It specifies CASSYKGEGYTF.

This chain links TRBV5-1 with TRBJ2-7, with 9 bases fitting TRBD1. Trimming at V came to 4 bases and at J to 5 bases, leaving 13 bases not matched to a gene. The length of the CDR3 is 16 residues. CDR1 and CDR2 (germline): SGHRS, YFSETQ. The CDR3 DNA reads TGCGCCAGCAGCGTCTACACAGGGGGCGTCCTTGACGAGCAGTACTTC. Translating it yields CASSVYTGGVLDEQYF. Based on the CDR3 plus reference TRBV5-1 and TRBJ2-7, the full variable domain is KAGVTQTPRYLIKTRGQQVTLSCSPISGHRSVSWYQQTPGQGLQFLFEYFSETQRNKGNFPGRFSGRQFSNSRSEMNVSTLELGDSALYLCASSVYTGGVLDEQYFGPGTRLTVT.

CDR3 in amino acids: CASSEALSNEKLFF. CDR3 DNA sequence: TGTGCCAGCAGTGAAGCCTTAAGCAATGAAAAACTGTTTTTT. V gene TRBV2 combines with J gene TRBJ1-4, with unresolved D. The CDR3 runs to 14 residues. Germline V gene sequence: CDR1 SNHLY, CDR2 FYNNEI. Between the trimmed V and J ends, which lost 0 bases and 5 bases, there was a span of 7 bases.

This chain joins TRBV10-2 and TRBJ1-5; tentative D call: TRBD1 (6 bases). Germline V lookup: CDR1 WSHSY, CDR2 SAAADI. V was shortened by 4 bases and J by 6 bases, with 10 bases between the two germline ends. The CDR3 is 13 residues long. For the CDR3, the DNA is TGCGCCAGCAGTGTCAGGGGCGGTCAGCCCCAGCATTTT. Its translation: CASSVRGGQPQHF.

The chain couples TRBV5-1 to TRBJ2-3; D perhaps matches TRBD2 (5 bases). Germline-derived CDR1 and CDR2 are SGHRS and YFSETQ. The V end was cut by 1 base, the J end by 5 bases, with 8 bases between. CDR3 length: 13 residues. The CDR3 nucleotides are TGCGCCAGCAGCTTGAGAGCGGAAGATACGCAGTATTTT. It specifies CASSLRAEDTQYF.

There are a few counts of this clone. The V gene is TRBV9, the J gene TRBJ2-1; TRBD1 aligns across 9 bases. V was pared by 2 bases and J by 7 bases, with 4 bases of the junction left unmatched. The CDR3 is 14 amino acids. Germline assignment: CDR1 SGDLS and CDR2 YYNGEE. The DNA for the CDR3 is TGTGCCAGCAGCGTTAACAGGGGGCATAATGAGCAGTTCTTC. Its translation: CASSVNRGHNEQFF.

This clone was seen a single time. The chain carries TRBV19 and TRBJ2-3; D is perhaps TRBD1 (7 bases). V gave up 2 bases and J gave up 6 bases, with 15 bases separating them. The length of the CDR3 is 15 residues. Germline CDR1 reads LNHDA; CDR2 reads SQIVND (reference sequence). CDR3 protein: CASSIQEGAGDTQYF. The CDR3 nucleotides are TGTGCCAGTAGTATACAGGAGGGGGCTGGCGATACGCAGTATTTT.

The chain has TRBV10-2 and TRBJ1-1; tentatively, D is TRBD1 (5 bases). CDR1 is WSHSY and CDR2 is SAAADI in the germline V gene. The CDR3 consists of 12 residues. V was clipped by 0 bases and J by 10 bases, with 9 bases between them. As DNA, the CDR3 is TGCGCCAGCAGTGAGTCGTTGGGGGGAGCTTTCTTT. Translated, it gives CASSESLGGAFF.

This chain links TRBV6-5 with TRBJ1-5; 7 bases agree with TRBD1. Germline V gene data show CDR1 as MNHEY and CDR2 as SVGAGI. Germline trimming cut 6 bases from V and 7 bases from J; bases unmatched to any gene: 9. The CDR3 runs to 14 residues. This CDR3 is CASSRDRHTQPQHF. In nucleotides, the CDR3 is TGTGCCAGCAGCCGGGACAGACACACCCAGCCCCAGCATTTT.

The CDR3 protein is CASSLEVATGKNTQYF. The CDR3, as DNA: TGCGCCAGCAGCTTGGAGGTCGCGACAGGGAAAAATACGCAGTATTTT. This chain connects TRBV5-1 to TRBJ2-3, with TRBD1 matching 7 bases. Trimming at V came to 0 bases and at J to 7 bases, leaving 11 bases not matched to a gene. The CDR3 has 16 residues. The germline CDR1 and CDR2 sequences are SGHRS and YFSETQ. Looking up the rest from reference TRBV5-1 and TRBJ2-3 gives the full variable domain: KAGVTQTPRYLIKTRGQQVTLSCSPISGHRSVSWYQQTPGQGLQFLFEYFSETQRNKGNFPGRFSGRQFSNSRSEMNVSTLELGDSALYLCASSLEVATGKNTQYFGPGTRLTVL.

The V gene is TRBV5-6, the J gene TRBJ2-3; 9 positions match TRBD1. The CDR3 consists of 15 residues. Germline values: CDR1 SGHDT, CDR2 YYEEEE. Trimming removed 3 bases from V and 3 bases from J; junction bases left unmatched: 5. The CDR3 protein is CASSWTGERTDTQYF. The CDR3 DNA follows: TGTGCCAGCAGCTGGACAGGGGAGAGAACAGATACGCAGTATTTT.

V and J are TRBV19 and TRBJ1-5, with D perhaps TRBD1 (6 bases). The CDR3 runs to 16 residues. V shed 3 bases and J shed 3 bases, with 15 bases lying between them. Germline lookup yields CDR1 LNHDA and CDR2 SQIVND (reference sequence). The DNA of the CDR3 is TGTGCCAGTAGTATGGTAGGTGGGGGCTTCAATCAGCCCCAGCATTTT. It is translated as CASSMVGGGFNQPQHF.

The rearrangement links TRBV3-1 (or the pseudogene TRBV3-2) to TRBJ1-5; D possibly corresponds to TRBD1 (5 bases). The CDR3 is made up of 14 amino acids. V was clipped by 1 base and J by 3 bases, with 7 bases between them. Germline V gives CDR1 LGHDT, CDR2 YNNKEL (reference sequence). CDR3 region: CASSQAGNNQPQHF. The CDR3 region has the DNA TGTGCCAGCAGCCAAGCAGGGAACAATCAGCCCCAGCATTTT.

This chain joins TRBV7-8 and TRBJ2-1, with 9 bases fitting TRBD2. The CDR3 sequence is 17 residues long. Losses at the gene ends were 3 bases for V and 3 bases for J; bases not matched to a gene: 9. The germline CDR1 and CDR2 sequences are SGHVS and FQNEAQ. CDR3 region: CASSLLVAGVNYNEQFF. In nucleotides, the CDR3 is TGTGCCAGCAGCTTGCTTGTAGCGGGGGTGAACTACAATGAGCAGTTCTTC.

The genes are TRBV20-1 and TRBJ2-7; D not resolved. From germline, CDR1 is DFQATT and CDR2 SNEGSKA (reference sequence). The CDR3 extends over 10 amino acids. V was clipped by 0 bases and J by 6 bases, with 3 bases between them. CDR3: CSARDSEQYF. DNA of the CDR3: TGCAGTGCTAGAGATAGCGAGCAGTACTTC.